Listed here are 6 T cell receptor beta chains from one sample, sequenced in a study of T cell changes during pregnancy in multiple sclerosis. The data were produced by immunoSEQ multiplex PCR, yet TCRdb's version contains in-frame clones alone and is incomplete. Found here are about 110,000 clones, roughly 92% of them singletons; the top ten hold 3% to 3.5%. The sample was peripheral blood, taken after pregnancy. Every receptor here comes from a female donor with multiple sclerosis, enrolled in a pregnancy study.

This clone was seen a handful of times. The CDR3, as DNA: TGTGCCAGCAGTTTAGTTCGCAATGAGCAGTTCTTC. As protein: CASSLVRNEQFF. The chain combines TRBV28 with TRBJ2-1; D unresolved. With 2 bases removed from V and 6 bases from J, the gap between germline ends came to 5 bases. The length of the CDR3 is 12 residues. Germline V gives CDR1 MDHEN, CDR2 SYDVKM.

This rearrangement joins TRBV5-4 to TRBJ2-2; TRBD2 matches at 10 bases. There are 17 residues in the CDR3. The germline V gene has CDR1 SGHNT and CDR2 YYREEE (reference sequence). V shed 0 bases, J shed 7 bases, and the junction held 9 bases outside the gene matches. DNA for the CDR3: TGTGCCAGCAGCTTGGCTGGCCTAGCGGGGGCCCTCGGGGAGCTGTTTTTT. Translation gives CASSLAGLAGALGELFF.

The J gene is TRBJ1-5, the V gene TRBV7-9; 12 bases fit TRBD1. CDR3 length equals 18 residues. Germline V gene data show CDR1 as SEHNR and CDR2 as FQNEAQ (reference sequence). V dropped 4 bases and J dropped 3; count of bases not matched to a gene: 10. The CDR3 protein is CASSSGTGGPRVNQPQHF. The CDR3 DNA reads TGTGCCAGCAGCTCCGGGACAGGGGGCCCAAGAGTCAATCAGCCCCAGCATTTT. The whole variable domain, filled in from reference TRBV7-9 and TRBJ1-5, reads DTGVSQNPRHKITKRGQNVTFRCDPISEHNRLYWYRQTLGQGPEFLTYFQNEAQLEKSRLLSDRFSAERPKGSFSTLEIQRTEQGDSAMYLCASSSGTGGPRVNQPQHFGDGTRLSIL.

This chain uses TRBV5-4 with TRBJ1-1, with TRBD1 matching over 9 bases. From germline, CDR1 is SGHNT and CDR2 YYREEE (reference sequence). The trim removed 4 bases at V and 2 bases at J, leaving 9 bases unmatched. The CDR3 is 16 amino acids. CDR3 nucleotide sequence: TGTGCCAGCAGCCTGGGGACAGGGTCGGGCAACACTGAAGCTTTCTTT. Its translation: CASSLGTGSGNTEAFF.

V is TRBV6-4 and J is TRBJ2-3; 9 bases match TRBD2. This CDR3 has 15 amino acids. V lost 4 bases and J lost 1; bases outside the gene matches: 3. Germline V gene lookup returns CDR1 MRHNA and CDR2 SNTAGT. The CDR3 DNA reads TGTGCCAGCAGTGGAGTAGCGGGGGGCACAGATACGCAGTATTTT. Its translation is CASSGVAGGTDTQYF.

V gene TRBV25-1 combines with J gene TRBJ2-6; possible D gene TRBD1, 6 bases. CDR3 length equals 15 residues. V lost 4 bases and J lost 0, with 7 bases in between. From germline, CDR1 is MGHDK and CDR2 SYGVNS. CDR3 residues: CASSGQDSGANVLTF. CDR3 coding DNA: TGTGCCAGCAGTGGACAGGACTCTGGGGCCAACGTCCTGACTTTC.